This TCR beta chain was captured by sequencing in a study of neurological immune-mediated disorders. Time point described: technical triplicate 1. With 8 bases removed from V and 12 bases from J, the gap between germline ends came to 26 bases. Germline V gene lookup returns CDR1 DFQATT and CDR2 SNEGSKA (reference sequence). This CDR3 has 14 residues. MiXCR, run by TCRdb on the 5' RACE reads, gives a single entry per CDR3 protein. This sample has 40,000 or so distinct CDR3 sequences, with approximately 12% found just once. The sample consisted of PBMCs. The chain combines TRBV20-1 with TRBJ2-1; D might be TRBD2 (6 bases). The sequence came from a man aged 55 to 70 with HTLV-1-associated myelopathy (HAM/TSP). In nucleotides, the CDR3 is TGCAGTTCCGTGCTCGATCCTCCGGGACTTCTGCAGTTCTTC. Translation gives CSSVLDPPGLLQFF.